These 11 T cell receptor beta chains were sequenced from one sample in a study of cytomegalovirus exposure and HLA in healthy donors. A multiplex PCR was run with 60 Vbeta primers and 13 Jbeta primers. Method: immunoSEQ multiplex PCR; TCRdb's copy keeps in-frame clones and lacks some. This sample has more than 80,000 clones, with around 85% found just once. Sequenced: PBMCs. All receptors come from a man in his sixties in good health and CMV-seronegative.

The chain recombines TRBV11-1 with TRBJ1-3, with D unclear. Trimming took 3 bases from V and 7 from J, leaving 16 bases between them. CDR1 and CDR2 (germline): SGHAT, FQDESV (reference sequence). The CDR3 runs to 15 residues. The CDR3 is CASSLTHAASNTIYF. CDR3 sequence (DNA): TGTGCCAGCAGCTTGACCCACGCGGCATCGAACACCATATATTTT.

The V gene is TRBV5-1, the J gene TRBJ2-5, with 9 bases lining up with TRBD2. Unmatched junction bases numbered 4, after V lost 1 base and J lost 0 bases. CDR3 length: 16 amino acids. In germline, CDR1 is SGHRS, CDR2 YFSETQ. The chain's CDR3 is CASSLLSGGNQETQYF. CDR3 in DNA: TGCGCCAGCAGCTTGCTTAGCGGGGGCAACCAAGAGACCCAGTACTTC.

In its sample, this clone was seen a few times. The chain couples TRBV7-9 to TRBJ2-3; 9 nucleotides align to TRBD2. Unmatched junction bases numbered 5, after V lost 3 bases and J lost 4 bases. Per the germline V gene, CDR1 is SEHNR and CDR2 is FQNEAQ (reference sequence). There are 15 residues in the CDR3. This CDR3 reads CASSLFAGGSDTQYF. CDR3 bases: TGTGCCAGCAGCTTGTTCGCGGGGGGGTCAGATACGCAGTATTTT.

This chain links TRBV7-3 with TRBJ1-2; D is possibly TRBD1 (6 bases). CDR1 SGHTA and CDR2 FQGTGA come from the germline V gene. Trimming left V 3 bases short and J 8 bases short, with 10 bases between. The CDR3 loop spans 12 amino acids. The DNA for the CDR3 is TGTGCCAGCAGCTTGGGACACAAGGGCTACACCTTC. It encodes CASSLGHKGYTF. Full variable domain (rest looked up from reference TRBV7-3 and TRBJ1-2): GAGVSQTPSNKVTEKGKYVELRCDPISGHTALYWYRQSLGQGPEFLIYFQGTGAADDSGLPNDRFFAVRPEGSVSTLKIQRTERGDSAVYLCASSLGHKGYTFGSGTRLTVV.

The J gene is TRBJ2-1, the V gene TRBV11-3, with D possibly TRBD2 on 7 matching bases. Germline V gene lookup returns CDR1 SGHNT and CDR2 YENEEA. Trimming took 1 base from V and 7 from J, leaving 17 bases between them. The CDR3 consists of 16 residues. DNA of the CDR3: TGTGCCAGCAGCTTAGGAAGGGGGGGGGCTAAGAATGAGCAGTTCTTC. Its translation is CASSLGRGGAKNEQFF.

The genes are TRBV6-5 and TRBJ2-2, with D perhaps TRBD1 (5 bases). The CDR3 is 15 amino acids. Germline CDR1 reads MNHEY; CDR2 reads SVGAGI. The V end was cut by 8 bases, the J end by 6 bases, with 19 bases between. The CDR3 DNA reads TGTGCCAGCCACACCTCAACAGGTAACCCCGGGGAGCTGTTTTTT. The encoded protein is CASHTSTGNPGELFF.

This clone has only one observation. The chain couples TRBV25-1 to TRBJ2-7; no reliable D call. The CDR3 runs to 12 residues. V lost 3 bases to trimming and J lost 3 bases, with 6 bases between them. Germline values: CDR1 MGHDK, CDR2 SYGVNS. CDR3 sequence: CASSDHSYEQYF. CDR3 sequence (DNA): TGTGCCAGCAGTGACCATAGCTACGAGCAGTACTTC.

The chain links TRBV20-1 to TRBJ2-1; no firm D call. Between the trimmed V and J ends, which lost 3 bases and 5 bases, there was a span of 5 bases. Germline V lookup: CDR1 DFQATT, CDR2 SNEGSKA (reference sequence). The length of the CDR3 is 11 residues. CDR3 nucleotides: TGCAGTGCTAGTGGCAACAATGAGCAGTTCTTC. Protein sequence: CSASGNNEQFF.

J is TRBJ2-5 and V is TRBV2; TRBD1 matches at 9 bases. Trimming cost V 5 bases and J 5 bases; bases outside gene matches: 9. This CDR3 is 15 amino acids long. Germline V gene data show CDR1 as SNHLY and CDR2 as FYNNEI. The CDR3 here is CASSTTGGEWETQYF. The CDR3, as DNA: TGTGCCAGCAGTACGACAGGGGGGGAATGGGAGACCCAGTACTTC.

The V gene is TRBV5-1, the J gene TRBJ2-2; D is perhaps TRBD1 (6 bases). The V end was cut by 4 bases, the J end by 2 bases, with 9 bases between. The CDR3 length is 14 residues. CDR1 and CDR2 from the germline V gene are SGHRS and YFSETQ. The CDR3 sequence is CASSAGTNTGELFF. CDR3 sequence (DNA): TGCGCCAGCAGCGCTGGGACAAACACCGGGGAGCTGTTTTTT.

The CDR3 DNA follows: TGTGCCAGCAGCTGGGGCCCTCGGCCTGCAGATACGCAGTATTTT. Encoded protein: CASSWGPRPADTQYF. The chain links TRBV7-6 to TRBJ2-3; tentatively, D is TRBD1 (5 bases). The germline V gene encodes CDR1 SGHVS and CDR2 FNYEAQ. The V end was cut by 4 bases, the J end by 4 bases, with 15 bases between. CDR3 length: 15 amino acids.